Below are 9 T cell receptor beta chains sequenced from a single sample in a study of T-cell memory formation after mild COVID-19. MiXCR was run by TCRdb on the 5' RACE reads, yielding one entry per CDR3 protein. The sample comprises roughly 100,000 distinct CDR3 sequences, more than 15% of which are singletons, and more than 25% rests with the top ten. Sequenced material: PBMCs or a T cell subset sorted from them (not recorded which). These receptors were collected from an adult woman who had mild COVID-19 (a few samples of this study predate the infection). Cell type and time point are not known.

This clonotype was counted ten times or more. The chain employs TRBV6-2 or TRBV6-3 and TRBJ2-1, with 14 nucleotides matching TRBD2. V was pared by 2 bases and J by 3 bases, with 15 bases of the junction left unmatched. This CDR3 region has 21 residues. Germline-derived CDR1 and CDR2 are MNHEY and SVGEGT. This CDR3 is CASSYGGLAGGSTLGYNEQFF. The CDR3, as DNA: TGTGCCAGCAGTTACGGTGGACTAGCGGGAGGTTCCACCTTGGGCTACAATGAGCAGTTCTTC.

This clonotype has a handful of counts. The chain carries TRBV4-1 and TRBJ1-2; TRBD1 aligns across 8 bases. The V gene end was trimmed by 4 bases and the J gene end by 4 bases; junction bases not matched to a gene: 2. CDR3 length equals 13 residues. Germline values: CDR1 MGHRA, CDR2 YSYEKL. CDR3 coding DNA: TGCGCCAGCAGCCGACAGGGGAGCTATGGCTACACCTTC. Its translation is CASSRQGSYGYTF.

This clonotype was seen a handful of times. This chain links TRBV4-3 with TRBJ2-3; D call uncertain. V lost 3 bases to trimming and J lost 4 bases, with 17 bases between them. Per the germline V gene, CDR1 is LGHNA and CDR2 is YSLEER. CDR3 length equals 16 residues. The CDR3 bases are TGCGCCAGCAGCCAGCCCCCGGGCCCTTGGGCAGATACGCAGTATTTT. Its protein is CASSQPPGPWADTQYF.

This clonotype was detected many times. The chain is built from TRBV4-1 and TRBJ2-3; D perhaps matches TRBD1 (6 bases). Trimming removed 1 base at V and 5 bases at J, with 10 bases between. The CDR3 contains 14 residues. The germline gives CDR1 MGHRA, CDR2 YSYEKL. The CDR3 loop is CASSQVGAVDTQYF. DNA of the CDR3: TGCGCCAGCAGCCAAGTGGGGGCCGTAGATACGCAGTATTTT.

The rearrangement joins TRBV5-1 to TRBJ1-2; D may be TRBD1 (6 bases). The CDR3 runs 15 residues. With 1 base removed from V and 6 bases from J, the gap between germline ends came to 16 bases. Germline loops: CDR1 SGHRS, CDR2 YFSETQ. The CDR3 region is CASSLIEGEANGYTF. CDR3 nucleotide sequence: TGCGCCAGCAGCTTGATTGAGGGGGAAGCGAATGGCTACACCTTC.

V and J are TRBV2 and TRBJ1-1, with TRBD1 as a possible D gene (5 bases). The germline CDR1 and CDR2 sequences are SNHLY and FYNNEI. CDR3 length: 11 amino acids. The CDR3 spells CASSFRGEAFF. The CDR3, as DNA: TGTGCTTCATCATTTCGGGGCGAAGCTTTCTTT.

This sequence joins TRBV4-3 and TRBJ1-1, with D perhaps matching TRBD1 (6 bases). The germline V and J ends were trimmed by 0 bases and 1 base, with 12 bases remaining between them. Germline-derived CDR1 and CDR2 are LGHNA and YSLEER. The CDR3 extends over 16 amino acids. For the CDR3, the DNA is TGCGCCAGCAGCCAAGACGCCCAGGGGAAGAACACTGAAGCTTTCTTT. It is translated as CASSQDAQGKNTEAFF.

This clonotype was seen more than once but under ten times. The V call is TRBV13, the J call TRBJ1-1; no reliable D call. The CDR3 is 14 amino acids. Trimming took 0 bases from V and 7 from J, leaving 12 bases between them. The V gene's germline CDR1 is PRHDT and CDR2 FYEKMQ (reference sequence). The CDR3 spells CASSLGVSLNEAFF. The CDR3 bases are TGTGCCAGCAGCTTAGGAGTATCACTAAATGAAGCTTTCTTT. The variable domain in full, with the rest retrieved from reference TRBV13 and TRBJ1-1, is AAGVIQSPRHLIKEKRETATLKCYPIPRHDTVYWYQQGPGQDPQFLISFYEKMQSDKGSIPDRFSAQQFSDYHSELNMSSLELGDSALYFCASSLGVSLNEAFFGQGTRLTVV.

This chain links TRBV7-6 with TRBJ2-7; 11 nucleotides agree with TRBD2. The V gene's germline CDR1 is SGHVS and CDR2 FNYEAQ. After removal of 1 base from V and 2 bases from J, the junction contained 4 bases not matched to a gene. The CDR3 has 16 residues. The CDR3 protein is CASSLGVAGGPYEQYF. CDR3 in DNA: TGTGCCAGCAGCTTAGGGGTAGCGGGAGGGCCCTACGAGCAGTACTTC. The full variable domain, with the rest looked up from reference TRBV7-6 and TRBJ2-7, is GAGVSQSPRYKVTKRGQDVALRCDPISGHVSLYWYRQALGQGPEFLTYFNYEAQQDKSGLPNDRFSAERPEGSISTLTIQRTEQRDSAMYRCASSLGVAGGPYEQYFGPGTRLTVT.